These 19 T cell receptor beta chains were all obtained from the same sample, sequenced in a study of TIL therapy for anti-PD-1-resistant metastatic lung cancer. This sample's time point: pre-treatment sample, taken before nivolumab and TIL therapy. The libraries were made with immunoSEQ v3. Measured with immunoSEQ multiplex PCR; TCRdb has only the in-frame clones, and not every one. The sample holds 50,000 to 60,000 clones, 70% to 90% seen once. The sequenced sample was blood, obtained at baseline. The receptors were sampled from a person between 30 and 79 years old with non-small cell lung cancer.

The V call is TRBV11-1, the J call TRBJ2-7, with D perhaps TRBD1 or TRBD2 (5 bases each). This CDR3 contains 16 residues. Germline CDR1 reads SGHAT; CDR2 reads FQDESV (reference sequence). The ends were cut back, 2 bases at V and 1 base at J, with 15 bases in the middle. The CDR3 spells CASSLTGRTLSYEQYF. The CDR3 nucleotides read TGTGCCAGCAGCTTAACGGGACGGACGTTATCCTACGAGCAGTACTTC. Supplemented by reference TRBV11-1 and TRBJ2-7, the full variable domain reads EAEVAQSPRYKITEKSQAVAFWCDPISGHATLYWYRQILGQGPELLVQFQDESVVDDSQLPKDRFSAERLKGVDSTLKIQPAELGDSAMYLCASSLTGRTLSYEQYFGPGTRLTVT.

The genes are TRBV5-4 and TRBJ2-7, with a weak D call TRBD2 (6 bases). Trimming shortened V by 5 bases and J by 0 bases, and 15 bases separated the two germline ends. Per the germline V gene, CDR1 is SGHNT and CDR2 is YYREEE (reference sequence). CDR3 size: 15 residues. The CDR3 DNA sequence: TGTGCCAGCAGGGGAGGAGGGACTTACTCCTACGAGCAGTACTTC. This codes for CASRGGGTYSYEQYF.

The CDR3 region is CASSLVDFSEAFF. CDR3 DNA sequence: TGTGCCAGCAGCTTAGTGGATTTCTCTGAAGCTTTCTTT. The V call is TRBV7-8, the J call TRBJ1-1; D call uncertain. Trimming left V 1 base short and J 6 bases short, with 9 bases between. This CDR3 is 13 amino acids long. From germline, CDR1 is SGHVS and CDR2 FQNEAQ. The full variable domain, in which reference TRBV7-8 and TRBJ1-1 provide the parts outside the CDR3, is GAGVSQSPRYKVAKRGQDVALRCDPISGHVSLFWYQQALGQGPEFLTYFQNEAQLDKSGLPSDRFFAERPEGSVSTLKIQRTQQEDSAVYLCASSLVDFSEAFFGQGTRLTVV.

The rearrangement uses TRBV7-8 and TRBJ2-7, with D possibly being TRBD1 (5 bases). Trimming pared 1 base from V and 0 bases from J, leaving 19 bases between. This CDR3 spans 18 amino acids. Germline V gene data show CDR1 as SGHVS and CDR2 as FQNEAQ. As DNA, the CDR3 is TGTGCCAGCAGCTTAGGATGGTCAGGGTGGGAAATCTCCTACGAGCAGTACTTC. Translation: CASSLGWSGWEISYEQYF. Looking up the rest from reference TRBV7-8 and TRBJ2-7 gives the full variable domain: GAGVSQSPRYKVAKRGQDVALRCDPISGHVSLFWYQQALGQGPEFLTYFQNEAQLDKSGLPSDRFFAERPEGSVSTLKIQRTQQEDSAVYLCASSLGWSGWEISYEQYFGPGTRLTVT.

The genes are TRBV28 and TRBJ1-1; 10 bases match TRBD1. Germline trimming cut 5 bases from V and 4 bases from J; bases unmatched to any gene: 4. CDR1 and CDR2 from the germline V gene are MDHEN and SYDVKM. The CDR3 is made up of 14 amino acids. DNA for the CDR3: TGTGCCAGCAGTACGACAGGGGGCAGCACTGAAGCTTTCTTT. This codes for CASSTTGGSTEAFF.

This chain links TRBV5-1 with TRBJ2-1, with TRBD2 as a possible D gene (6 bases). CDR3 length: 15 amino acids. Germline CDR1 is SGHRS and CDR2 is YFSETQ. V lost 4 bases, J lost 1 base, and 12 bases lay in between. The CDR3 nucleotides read TGCGCCAGCAGCCTATCGGGGGTGTCCTACAATGAGCAGTTCTTC. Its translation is CASSLSGVSYNEQFF.

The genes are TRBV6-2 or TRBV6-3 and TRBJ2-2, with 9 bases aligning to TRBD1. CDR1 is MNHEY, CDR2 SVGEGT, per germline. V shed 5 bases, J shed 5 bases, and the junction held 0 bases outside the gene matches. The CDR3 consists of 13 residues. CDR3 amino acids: CASSGTGTGELFF. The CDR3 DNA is TGTGCCAGCAGTGGGACAGGGACCGGGGAGCTGTTTTTT.

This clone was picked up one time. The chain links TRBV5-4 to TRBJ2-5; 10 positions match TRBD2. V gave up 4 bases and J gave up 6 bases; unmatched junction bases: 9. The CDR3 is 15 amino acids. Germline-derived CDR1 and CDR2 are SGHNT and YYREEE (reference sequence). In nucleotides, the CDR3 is TGTGCCAGCAGCCTTGGGCTAGCGGGGGTAAAGACCCAGTACTTC. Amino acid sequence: CASSLGLAGVKTQYF.

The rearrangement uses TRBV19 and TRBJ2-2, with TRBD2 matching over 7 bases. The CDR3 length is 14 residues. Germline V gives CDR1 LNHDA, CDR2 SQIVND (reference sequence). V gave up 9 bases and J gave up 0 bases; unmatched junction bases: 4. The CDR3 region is CASRTSTNTGELFF. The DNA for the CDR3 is TGTGCCAGCAGGACTAGTACGAACACCGGGGAGCTGTTTTTT.

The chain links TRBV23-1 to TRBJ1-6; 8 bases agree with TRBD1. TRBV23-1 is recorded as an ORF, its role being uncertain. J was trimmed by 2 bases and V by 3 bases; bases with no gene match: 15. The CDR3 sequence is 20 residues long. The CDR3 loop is CASSHLGTGYTRTYNSPLHF. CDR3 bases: TGCGCCAGCAGTCACTTGGGGACAGGCTACACCCGGACCTATAATTCACCCCTCCACTTT.

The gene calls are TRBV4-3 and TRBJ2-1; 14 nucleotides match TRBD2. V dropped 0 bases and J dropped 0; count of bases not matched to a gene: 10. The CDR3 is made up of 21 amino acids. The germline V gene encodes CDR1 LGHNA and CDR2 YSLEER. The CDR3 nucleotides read TGCGCCAGCAGCCAAGATCCACGGACTAGCGGGGGGTCTTTCTCCTACAATGAGCAGTTCTTC. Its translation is CASSQDPRTSGGSFSYNEQFF.

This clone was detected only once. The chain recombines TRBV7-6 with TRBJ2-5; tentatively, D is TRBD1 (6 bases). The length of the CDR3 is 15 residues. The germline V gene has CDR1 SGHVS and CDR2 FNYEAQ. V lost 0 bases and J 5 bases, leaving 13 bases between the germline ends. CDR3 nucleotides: TGTGCCAGCAGCTTAGCGGGACAAAATGGGGAGACCCAGTACTTC. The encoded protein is CASSLAGQNGETQYF.

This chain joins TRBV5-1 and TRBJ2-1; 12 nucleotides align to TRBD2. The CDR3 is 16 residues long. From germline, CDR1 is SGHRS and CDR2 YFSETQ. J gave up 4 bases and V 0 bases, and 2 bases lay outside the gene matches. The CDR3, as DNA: TGCGCCAGCAGCTTGGAGCTAGCGGGAGGGTACAATGAGCAGTTCTTC. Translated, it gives CASSLELAGGYNEQFF.

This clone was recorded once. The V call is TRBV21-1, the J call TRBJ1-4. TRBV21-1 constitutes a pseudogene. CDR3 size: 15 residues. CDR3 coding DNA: TGTGCCAGCAGCCTAGGACCGATTTCTAATGAAAAACTGTTTTTT. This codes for CASSLGPISNEKLFF.

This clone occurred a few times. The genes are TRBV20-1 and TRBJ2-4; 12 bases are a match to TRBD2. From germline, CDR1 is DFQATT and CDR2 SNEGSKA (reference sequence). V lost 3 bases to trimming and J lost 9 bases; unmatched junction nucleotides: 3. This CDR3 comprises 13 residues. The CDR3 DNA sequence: TGCAGTGCTAGTACTAGCGGGAGGACCATTCAGTACTTC. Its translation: CSASTSGRTIQYF.

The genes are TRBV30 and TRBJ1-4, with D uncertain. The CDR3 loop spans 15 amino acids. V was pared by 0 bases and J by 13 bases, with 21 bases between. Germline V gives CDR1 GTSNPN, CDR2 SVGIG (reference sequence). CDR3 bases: TGTGCCTGGAGTGTACGTGGGAGTGAAATGAATGTACTGTTTTTT. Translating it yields CAWSVRGSEMNVLFF. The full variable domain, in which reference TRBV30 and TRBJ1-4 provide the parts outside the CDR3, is SQTIHQWPATLVQPVGSPLSLECTVEGTSNPNLYWYRQAAGRGLQLLFYSVGIGQISSEVPQNLSASRPQDRQFILSSKKLLLSDSGFYLCAWSVRGSEMNVLFFGSGTQLSVL.

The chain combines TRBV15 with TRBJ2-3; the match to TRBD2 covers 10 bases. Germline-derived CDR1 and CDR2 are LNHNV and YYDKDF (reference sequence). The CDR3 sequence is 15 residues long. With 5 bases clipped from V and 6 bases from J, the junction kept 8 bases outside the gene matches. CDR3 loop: CATSSGLAVLDTQYF. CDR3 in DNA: TGTGCCACCAGCTCTGGACTAGCGGTTCTCGATACGCAGTATTTT.

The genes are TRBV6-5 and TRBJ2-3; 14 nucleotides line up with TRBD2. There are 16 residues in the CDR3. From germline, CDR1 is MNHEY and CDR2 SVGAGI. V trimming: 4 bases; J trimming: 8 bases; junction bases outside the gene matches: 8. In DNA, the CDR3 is TGTGCCAGCAGTTGGGGACTAGCGGGGGTCGGGGGTACGCAGTATTTT. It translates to CASSWGLAGVGGTQYF.

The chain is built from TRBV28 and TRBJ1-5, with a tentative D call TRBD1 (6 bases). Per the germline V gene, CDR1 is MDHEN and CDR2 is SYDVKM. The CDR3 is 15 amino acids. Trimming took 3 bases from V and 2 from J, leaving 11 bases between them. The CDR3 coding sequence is TGTGCCAGCAGTTTGAAGGCAGGGGGCAATCAGCCCCAGCATTTT. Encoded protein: CASSLKAGGNQPQHF.